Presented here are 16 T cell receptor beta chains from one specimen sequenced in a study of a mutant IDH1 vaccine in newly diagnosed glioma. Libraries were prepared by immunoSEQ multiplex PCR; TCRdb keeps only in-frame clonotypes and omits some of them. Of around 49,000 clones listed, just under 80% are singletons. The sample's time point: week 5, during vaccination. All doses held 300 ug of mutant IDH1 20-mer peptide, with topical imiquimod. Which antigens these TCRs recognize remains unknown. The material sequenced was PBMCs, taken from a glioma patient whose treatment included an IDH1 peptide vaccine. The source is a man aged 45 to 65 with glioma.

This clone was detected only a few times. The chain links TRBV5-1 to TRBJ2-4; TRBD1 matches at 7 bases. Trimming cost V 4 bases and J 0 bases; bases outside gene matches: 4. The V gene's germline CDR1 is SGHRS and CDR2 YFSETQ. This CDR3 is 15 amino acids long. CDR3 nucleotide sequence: TGCGCCAGCAGCCAGGGACAGTTAGCCAAAAACATTCAGTACTTC. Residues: CASSQGQLAKNIQYF.

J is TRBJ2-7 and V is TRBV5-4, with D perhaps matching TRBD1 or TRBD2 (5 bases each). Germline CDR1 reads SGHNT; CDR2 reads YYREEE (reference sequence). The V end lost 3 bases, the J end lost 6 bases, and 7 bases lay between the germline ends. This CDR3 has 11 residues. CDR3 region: CASSWDAEQYF. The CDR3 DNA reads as TGTGCCAGCAGCTGGGACGCCGAGCAGTACTTC.

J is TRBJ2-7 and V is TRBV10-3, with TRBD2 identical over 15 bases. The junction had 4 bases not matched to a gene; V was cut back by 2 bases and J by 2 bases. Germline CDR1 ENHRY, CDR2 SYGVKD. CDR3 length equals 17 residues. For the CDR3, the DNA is TGTGCCATCAGTGAGCGAGGGACTAGCGGGGGGACCTACGAGCAGTACTTC. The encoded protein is CAISERGTSGGTYEQYF.

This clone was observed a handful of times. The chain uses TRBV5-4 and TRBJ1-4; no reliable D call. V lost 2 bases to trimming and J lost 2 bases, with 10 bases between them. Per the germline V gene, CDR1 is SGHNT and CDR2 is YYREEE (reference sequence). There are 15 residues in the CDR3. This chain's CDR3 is CASSFDGATNEKLFF. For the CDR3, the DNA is TGTGCCAGCAGCTTCGACGGAGCCACTAATGAAAAACTGTTTTTT.

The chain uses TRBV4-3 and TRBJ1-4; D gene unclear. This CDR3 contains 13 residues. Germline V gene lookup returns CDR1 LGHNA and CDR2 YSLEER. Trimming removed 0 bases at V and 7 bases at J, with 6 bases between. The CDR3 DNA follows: TGCGCCAGCAGCCAAGATCGCCGTGAAAAACTGTTTTTT. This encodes CASSQDRREKLFF.

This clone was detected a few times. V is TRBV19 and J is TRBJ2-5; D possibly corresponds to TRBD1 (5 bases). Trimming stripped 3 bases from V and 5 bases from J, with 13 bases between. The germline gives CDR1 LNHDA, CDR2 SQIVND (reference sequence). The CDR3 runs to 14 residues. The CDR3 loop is CASSMKWGGETQYF. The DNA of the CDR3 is TGTGCCAGTAGTATGAAGTGGGGCGGCGAGACCCAGTACTTC.

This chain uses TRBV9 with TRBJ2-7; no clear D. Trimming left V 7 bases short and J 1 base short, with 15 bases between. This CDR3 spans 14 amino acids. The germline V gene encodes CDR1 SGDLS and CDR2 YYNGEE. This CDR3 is CASSLESASYEQYF. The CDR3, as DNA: TGTGCCAGCTCCCTCGAAAGCGCTTCCTACGAGCAGTACTTC.

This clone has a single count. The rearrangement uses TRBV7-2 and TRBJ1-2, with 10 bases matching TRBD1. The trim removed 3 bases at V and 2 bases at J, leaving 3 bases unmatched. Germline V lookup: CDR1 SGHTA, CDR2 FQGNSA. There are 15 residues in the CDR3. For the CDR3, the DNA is TGTGCCAGCAGCTTCGACAGGGGGCCCAACTATGGCTACACCTTC. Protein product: CASSFDRGPNYGYTF.

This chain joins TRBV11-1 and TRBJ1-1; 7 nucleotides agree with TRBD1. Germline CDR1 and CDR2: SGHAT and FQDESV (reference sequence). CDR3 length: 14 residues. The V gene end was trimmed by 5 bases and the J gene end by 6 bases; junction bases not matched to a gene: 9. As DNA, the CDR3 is TGTGCCAGCAGCGACGACAGGGACGCTTCTGAAGCTTTCTTT. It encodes CASSDDRDASEAFF.

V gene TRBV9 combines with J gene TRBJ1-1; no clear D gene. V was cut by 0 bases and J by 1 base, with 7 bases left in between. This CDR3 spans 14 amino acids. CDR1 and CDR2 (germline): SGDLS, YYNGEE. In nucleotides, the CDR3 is TGTGCCAGCAGCGTAGCCCCAGGGAACACTGAAGCTTTCTTT. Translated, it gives CASSVAPGNTEAFF.

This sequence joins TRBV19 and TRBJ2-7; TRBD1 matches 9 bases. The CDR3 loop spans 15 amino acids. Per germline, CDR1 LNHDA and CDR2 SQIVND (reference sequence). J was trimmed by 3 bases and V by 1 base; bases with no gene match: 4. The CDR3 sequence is CASSIGGTGSYEQYF. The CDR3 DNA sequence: TGTGCCAGTAGTATAGGAGGGACAGGGAGCTACGAGCAGTACTTC.

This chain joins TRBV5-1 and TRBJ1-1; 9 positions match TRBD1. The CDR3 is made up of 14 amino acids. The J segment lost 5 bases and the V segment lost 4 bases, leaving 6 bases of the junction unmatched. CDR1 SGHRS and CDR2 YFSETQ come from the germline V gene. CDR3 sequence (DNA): TGCGCCAGCAGCGATACAGGGGGCACGACTGAAGCTTTCTTT. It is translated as CASSDTGGTTEAFF.

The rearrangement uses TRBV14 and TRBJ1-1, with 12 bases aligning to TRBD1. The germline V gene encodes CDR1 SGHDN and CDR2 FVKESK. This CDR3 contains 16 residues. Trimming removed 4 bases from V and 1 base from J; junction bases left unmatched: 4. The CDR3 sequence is CASSRLGQGANTEAFF. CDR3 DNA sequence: TGTGCCAGCAGCCGATTGGGACAGGGGGCGAACACTGAAGCTTTCTTT. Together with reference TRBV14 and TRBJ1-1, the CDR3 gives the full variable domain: EAGVTQFPSHSVIEKGQTVTLRCDPISGHDNLYWYRRVMGKEIKFLLHFVKESKQDESGMPNNRFLAERTGGTYSTLKVQPAELEDSGVYFCASSRLGQGANTEAFFGQGTRLTVV.

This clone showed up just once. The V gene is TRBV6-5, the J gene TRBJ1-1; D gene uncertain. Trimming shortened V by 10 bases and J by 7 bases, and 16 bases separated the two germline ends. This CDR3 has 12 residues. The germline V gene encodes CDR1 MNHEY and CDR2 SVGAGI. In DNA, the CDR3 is TGTGCCATCAACACAATCTTCGGTGAAGCTTTCTTT. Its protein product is CAINTIFGEAFF.

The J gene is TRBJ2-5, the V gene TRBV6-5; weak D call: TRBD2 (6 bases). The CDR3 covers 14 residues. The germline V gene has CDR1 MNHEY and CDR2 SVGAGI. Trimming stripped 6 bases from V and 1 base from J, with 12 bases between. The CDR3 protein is CASRPLASQETQYF. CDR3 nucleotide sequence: TGTGCCAGCAGGCCTCTAGCGTCCCAAGAGACCCAGTACTTC.

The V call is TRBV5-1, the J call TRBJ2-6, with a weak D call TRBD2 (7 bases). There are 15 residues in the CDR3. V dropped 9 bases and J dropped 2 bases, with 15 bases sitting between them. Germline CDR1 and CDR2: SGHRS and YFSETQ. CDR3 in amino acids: CATRGGGAGANVLTF. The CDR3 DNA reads TGCGCCACCCGAGGCGGGGGCGCTGGGGCCAACGTCCTGACTTTC.